This TCR beta chain originates from a study of T cell responses to AZD1222 COVID-19 vaccine. Study results and caveats: The sample set comprised mostly white British donors with more females, and clonal diversity was possibly underestimated. Scientists sampled the repertoires only once the peak T cell response had passed. Seropositive status at baseline applied to only a handful of AZD1222 recipients.

TCRdb's table, derived via immunoSEQ multiplex PCR, lists solely in-frame clones and lacks some. The sample records 120,000 to 150,000 clones, roughly 93% being singletons. Worth noting for this clone: The target antigen is unknown.

The CDR3 runs 14 residues. Source: peripheral blood, taken 28 days after the second AZD1222 dose. The clonotype originates from an adult who received the AZD1222 COVID-19 vaccine. J is TRBJ2-3 and V is TRBV7-5; TRBD1, the table's D call, lacks a check against the DNA. TRBV7-5 is a known pseudogene. As DNA, the CDR3 is TGTGTCAGAAGCTTAGCACAGGGTTGGGGCACGCAGTATTTT. Its translation: CVRSLAQGWGTQYF.